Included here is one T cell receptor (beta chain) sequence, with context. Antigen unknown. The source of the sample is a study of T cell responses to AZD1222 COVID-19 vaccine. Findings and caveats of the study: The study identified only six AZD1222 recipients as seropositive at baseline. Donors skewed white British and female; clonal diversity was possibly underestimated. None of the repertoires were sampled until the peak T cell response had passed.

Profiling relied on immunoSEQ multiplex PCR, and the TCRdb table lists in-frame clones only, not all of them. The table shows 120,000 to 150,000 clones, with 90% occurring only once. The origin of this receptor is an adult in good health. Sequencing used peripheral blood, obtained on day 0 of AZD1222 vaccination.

CDR3 loop: CASSVDPSGSDEQFF. The CDR3 nucleotides read TGTGCCAGCAGCGTAGATCCTAGCGGGAGCGATGAGCAGTTCTTC. The chain links TRBV9 to TRBJ2-1; TRBD2 matches at 10 bases. Trimming at V came to 0 bases and at J to 8 bases, leaving 5 bases not matched to a gene. Germline lookup yields CDR1 SGDLS and CDR2 YYNGEE. This CDR3 has 15 residues.